Reported below is one T cell receptor (beta chain). Its antigen is as yet unknown. The germline V gene has CDR1 MNHEY and CDR2 SVGEGT. Trimming stripped 7 bases from V and 7 bases from J, with 20 bases between. The CDR3 loop spans 15 amino acids. The data were taken from a study of CD8 T cells in Susac syndrome. Study-wide results and caveats: Only a relatively small number of individuals were included in the TCR sequencing and HLA analysis.

RNA, at about 0.45 to 1 ug, was reverse transcribed with random hexamers. One entry per CDR3 protein, called by TCRdb with MiXCR from the immunoSEQ multiplex PCR reads. The repertoire holds hundreds of thousands of distinct CDR3 sequences, around 93% seen once, with 0.055% to 0.075% in the top ten. The chain has TRBV6-2 or TRBV6-3 and TRBJ2-1; no reliable D call. The specimen sequenced was CD4+ T cells from PBMCs. The sequence came from a human donor with multiple sclerosis. CDR3 sequence reads: CASKYDQRSLNEQFF. The CDR3 DNA reads as TGTGCCAGCAAGTACGATCAGCGCAGCCTAAATGAGCAGTTCTTC.